These T cell receptor beta chains were read from a single sample in a study of T cell responses to AZD1222 COVID-19 vaccine. Clones were read by immunoSEQ multiplex PCR, and TCRdb kept only the in-frame ones, dropping some. The sample holds approximately 100,000 clones, about nine tenths seen once. Source: peripheral blood, taken 28 days after the second AZD1222 dose. The receptors were sampled from an adult who received the AZD1222 COVID-19 vaccine. Each CDR3 is given with its conserved first and last residue. A D gene is named only where the DNA matches it firmly. Size tells how often a clone was seen (once, few, many) or the class of an expanded clone, and some rows leave it out.

v_call,d_call,j_call,clone_size,cdr3_length,cdr3_aa,cdr3_nt
TRBV6-6,NA,TRBJ1-4,NA,16,CASSYTGGLVGEKLFF,TGTGCCAGCAGTTACACGGGAGGGTTGGTAGGTGAAAAACTGTTTTTT
TRBV9,NA,TRBJ2-5,NA,15,CASSGGGRGKETQYF,TGTGCCAGCAGCGGAGGGGGGAGAGGGAAAGAGACCCAGTACTTC
TRBV15,NA,TRBJ2-5,NA,15,CATSRAWGYQETQYF,TGTGCCACCAGCAGAGCTTGGGGCTACCAAGAGACCCAGTACTTC
TRBV6-1,NA,TRBJ2-6,NA,16,CASSEALWTGANVLTF,TGTGCCAGCAGTGAAGCGTTGTGGACTGGGGCCAACGTCCTGACTTTC
TRBV25-1,NA,TRBJ2-7,NA,14,CASSRGGFSYEQYF,TGTGCCAGCAGTAGGGGCGGGTTTTCCTACGAGCAGTACTTC
TRBV19,NA,TRBJ2-7,NA,14,CASSLRQATYEQYF,TGTGCCAGTAGCCTAAGACAGGCCACCTACGAGCAGTACTTC
TRBV11-1,NA,TRBJ2-1,NA,15,CASSLERRPYNEQFF,TGTGCCAGCAGCTTAGAACGTAGGCCCTACAATGAGCAGTTCTTC
TRBV24-1,TRBD1,TRBJ2-2,NA,16,CATSDPGQGNTGELFF,TGTGCCACCAGTGATCCTGGACAGGGGAACACCGGGGAGCTGTTTTTT
TRBV2,TRBD1,TRBJ1-6,NA,14,CASSRDRINSPLHF,TGTGCCAGCAGTAGGGACAGAATCAATTCACCCCTCCACTTT
TRBV20-1,TRBD1,TRBJ1-2,once,16,CSASVPGTGLDYGYTF,TGCAGTGCTAGTGTTCCCGGGACAGGGCTTGACTATGGCTACACCTTC
TRBV4-3,TRBD1,TRBJ2-5,NA,16,CASSQEFGQGGETQYF,TGCGCCAGCAGCCAAGAGTTTGGACAGGGCGGAGAGACCCAGTACTTC
TRBV27,NA,TRBJ1-6,NA,14,CASRRAWGNSPLHF,TGTGCCAGCAGGAGGGCGTGGGGCAATTCACCCCTCCACTTT
TRBV19,NA,TRBJ1-2,NA,12,CASSIPGYGYTF,TGTGCCAGTAGTATCCCGGGCTATGGCTACACCTTC
TRBV2,NA,TRBJ2-2,NA,12,CASSIGAGELFF,TGTGCCAGCAGCATTGGGGCCGGGGAGCTGTTTTTT
TRBV28,NA,TRBJ2-2,once,13,CASSFRNTGELFF,TGTGCCAGCAGTTTCAGGAACACCGGGGAGCTGTTTTTT
TRBV6-1,NA,TRBJ1-6,few,15,CASSDSGTPGSPLHF,TGTGCCAGCAGTGATTCCGGGACTCCGGGATCACCCCTCCACTTT
TRBV5-6,NA,TRBJ1-6,once,15,CASRRGDSYNSPLHF,TGTGCCAGCAGGCGAGGGGATTCCTATAATTCACCCCTCCACTTT
TRBV30,NA,TRBJ1-6,few,14,CACDRSSYNSPLHF,TGTGCCTGCGACAGGAGCTCCTATAATTCACCCCTCCACTTT
TRBV9,NA,TRBJ1-6,NA,14,CASSADGNNSPLHF,TGTGCCAGCAGCGCGGACGGGAATAATTCACCCCTCCACTTT
TRBV6-5,NA,TRBJ2-1,NA,13,CASSYLASNEQFF,TGTGCCAGCAGTTACTTGGCTAGCAATGAGCAGTTCTTC
TRBV6-5,NA,TRBJ1-2,NA,15,CASSRPQMTGYGYTF,TGTGCCAGCAGCCGACCCCAAATGACTGGCTATGGCTACACCTTC
TRBV2,NA,TRBJ2-2,NA,16,CASSEGQGGYTGELFF,TGTGCCAGCAGTGAAGGGCAGGGGGGATACACCGGGGAGCTGTTTTTT
TRBV5-4,NA,TRBJ1-2,NA,14,CASSLRSSFYGYTF,TGTGCCAGCAGCTTGCGGTCCAGTTTCTATGGCTACACCTTC
TRBV5-4,TRBD1,TRBJ2-7,NA,14,CASSILDRVDEQYF,TGTGCCAGCAGCATCCTGGACAGGGTCGACGAGCAGTACTTC
TRBV28,TRBD2,TRBJ2-1,NA,17,CASRLVRGDPAYNEQFF,TGTGCCAGCAGGCTAGTTCGGGGGGACCCCGCCTACAATGAGCAGTTCTTC
TRBV7-2,NA,TRBJ1-2,NA,15,CASSLDARTSASYTF,TGTGCCAGCAGCTTAGACGCCCGGACATCAGCTAGCTACACCTTC
TRBV7-3,NA,TRBJ1-5,NA,15,CASSLDGRKDQPQHF,TGTGCCAGCAGCTTAGACGGCAGGAAGGATCAGCCCCAGCATTTT
TRBV9,TRBD1,TRBJ1-2,NA,15,CASSAETGPYYGYTF,TGTGCCAGCAGCGCCGAGACAGGGCCGTACTATGGCTACACCTTC
TRBV10-1,TRBD1,TRBJ2-1,NA,19,CASSESRDRGPPSYNEQFF,TGCGCCAGCAGTGAGTCGCGGGACAGGGGTCCCCCCTCCTACAATGAGCAGTTCTTC
TRBV5-1,NA,TRBJ2-2,NA,13,CASSVIGGGELFF,TGCGCCAGCAGTGTTATCGGGGGCGGGGAGCTGTTTTTT
TRBV2,NA,TRBJ1-1,few,10,CASGFVEAFF,TGTGCCAGTGGGTTTGTTGAAGCTTTCTTT